A selection of T cell receptor beta chains follows, all from one sample in a study of cytomegalovirus exposure and HLA in healthy donors. Profiled with immunoSEQ multiplex PCR; TCRdb holds only in-frame clones, not every one. The sample yields roughly 120,000 clones, 80% seen once. The sequenced sample was PBMCs. Receptor source: a male donor in good health and CMV-seronegative. The CDR3 runs from the conserved cysteine through the conserved F or W. Fields, in order: J gene, clone size, D gene, V gene, CDR3 protein, CDR3 DNA. D genes are given only for firm matches. A row's size may be missing; if present it is once, few, many or a size class.

J gene: TRBJ1-2
clone size: .
D gene: .
V gene: TRBV21-1
CDR3 protein: CARGGTGHDGYTF
CDR3 DNA: TGTGCAAGGGGGGGGACAGGTCATGATGGCTACACCTTC

J gene: TRBJ2-5
clone size: .
D gene: TRBD2
V gene: TRBV9
CDR3 protein: CASSHAPGRPEETQYF
CDR3 DNA: TGTGCCAGCAGCCATGCTCCCGGGAGGCCGGAAGAGACCCAGTACTTC

J gene: TRBJ1-1
clone size: .
D gene: .
V gene: TRBV29-1
CDR3 protein: CSARQFVNTEAFF
CDR3 DNA: TGCAGCGCCAGACAGTTCGTGAACACTGAAGCTTTCTTT

J gene: TRBJ1-1
clone size: .
D gene: TRBD1
V gene: TRBV7-9
CDR3 protein: CSSSPTTGGPFF
CDR3 DNA: TGTTCCAGCAGCCCGACGACAGGGGGACCTTTCTTT

J gene: TRBJ2-7
clone size: .
D gene: TRBD2
V gene: TRBV7-9
CDR3 protein: CASSFDLGLVYEQYF
CDR3 DNA: TGTGCCAGCAGCTTCGACTTAGGACTAGTCTACGAGCAGTACTTC

J gene: TRBJ1-5
clone size: .
D gene: .
V gene: TRBV18
CDR3 protein: CASSPRPPGIEVQPQHF
CDR3 DNA: TGTGCCAGCTCACCCCGGCCCCCGGGAATAGAGGTACAGCCCCAGCATTTT

J gene: TRBJ1-2
clone size: .
D gene: .
V gene: TRBV4-2
CDR3 protein: CASSQEGRVIGYTF
CDR3 DNA: TGTGCCAGCAGCCAAGAAGGCAGGGTTATTGGCTACACCTTC

J gene: TRBJ2-3
clone size: .
D gene: TRBD1
V gene: TRBV7-9
CDR3 protein: CASSLIRGRREEYF
CDR3 DNA: TGTGCCAGCAGCTTAATCAGGGGGCGTAGGGAGGAGTATTTT

J gene: TRBJ2-7
clone size: few
D gene: TRBD1
V gene: TRBV7-6
CDR3 protein: CASSLRGVGQGADEQYF
CDR3 DNA: TGTGCCAGCAGCTTAAGGGGTGTAGGGCAGGGGGCCGACGAGCAGTACTTC

J gene: TRBJ2-5
clone size: .
D gene: TRBD2
V gene: TRBV11-2
CDR3 protein: CASSLRGGPQETQYF
CDR3 DNA: TGTGCCAGCAGCTTGCGCGGGGGGCCCCAAGAGACCCAGTACTTC

J gene: TRBJ1-6
clone size: .
D gene: .
V gene: TRBV28
CDR3 protein: CAIGGGPLHF
CDR3 DNA: TGTGCCATCGGGGGGGGGCCCCTCCACTTT

J gene: TRBJ1-6
clone size: .
D gene: TRBD1
V gene: TRBV4-1
CDR3 protein: CASSQPRDSTNSPLHF
CDR3 DNA: TGCGCCAGCAGCCAACCTCGGGACAGCACCAATTCACCCCTCCACTTT

J gene: TRBJ2-3
clone size: .
D gene: .
V gene: TRBV10-3
CDR3 protein: CAISEATGSTDTQYF
CDR3 DNA: TGTGCCATCAGTGAGGCGACTGGAAGCACAGATACGCAGTATTTT

J gene: TRBJ2-7
clone size: .
D gene: TRBD1
V gene: TRBV7-9
CDR3 protein: CASSLVGRGYEQYF
CDR3 DNA: TGTGCCAGCAGCTTAGTGGGCAGGGGGTACGAGCAGTACTTC

J gene: TRBJ2-2
clone size: .
D gene: .
V gene: TRBV19
CDR3 protein: CASSILPDTGELFF
CDR3 DNA: TGTGCCAGTAGTATATTGCCGGACACCGGGGAGCTGTTTTTT

J gene: TRBJ2-7
clone size: .
D gene: TRBD2
V gene: TRBV7-9
CDR3 protein: CASSSQTTKRGHYEQYF
CDR3 DNA: TGTGCCAGCAGCTCACAGACCACGAAGCGGGGCCACTACGAGCAGTACTTC

J gene: TRBJ2-5
clone size: .
D gene: TRBD2
V gene: TRBV14
CDR3 protein: CASSPWVSGGQETQYF
CDR3 DNA: TGTGCCAGCAGCCCCTGGGTTAGCGGGGGACAAGAGACCCAGTACTTC

J gene: TRBJ2-3
clone size: .
D gene: TRBD1
V gene: TRBV19
CDR3 protein: CASNIQGTDTQYF
CDR3 DNA: TGTGCCAGTAATATACAGGGGACAGATACGCAGTATTTT

J gene: TRBJ2-7
clone size: few
D gene: TRBD2
V gene: TRBV15
CDR3 protein: CATSSPLAGELREQYF
CDR3 DNA: TGTGCCACCAGCTCGCCTCTCGCGGGGGAGTTGCGCGAGCAGTACTTC

J gene: TRBJ1-2
clone size: .
D gene: TRBD1
V gene: TRBV18
CDR3 protein: CASSPGQGNYGYTF
CDR3 DNA: TGTGCCAGCTCTCCCGGACAGGGTAACTATGGCTACACCTTC

J gene: TRBJ2-7
clone size: few
D gene: .
V gene: TRBV28
CDR3 protein: CASSWAWAFPEQYF
CDR3 DNA: TGTGCCAGCTCCTGGGCTTGGGCCTTCCCCGAGCAGTACTTC

J gene: TRBJ2-3
clone size: .
D gene: .
V gene: TRBV7-9
CDR3 protein: CASSPGGGSTDTQYF
CDR3 DNA: TGTGCCAGCAGCCCGGGGGGCGGTAGCACAGATACGCAGTATTTT

J gene: TRBJ1-5
clone size: .
D gene: .
V gene: TRBV5-8
CDR3 protein: CASSLDQGWGNQPQHF
CDR3 DNA: TGTGCCAGCAGCTTGGATCAGGGTTGGGGCAATCAGCCCCAGCATTTT

J gene: TRBJ1-5
clone size: few
D gene: TRBD1
V gene: TRBV5-1
CDR3 protein: CASSLDRGSNQPQHF
CDR3 DNA: TGCGCCAGCAGCTTGGACAGGGGAAGCAATCAGCCCCAGCATTTT

J gene: TRBJ1-1
clone size: .
D gene: .
V gene: TRBV19
CDR3 protein: CASTLDGDTEAFF
CDR3 DNA: TGTGCCAGTACTCTAGACGGGGACACTGAAGCTTTCTTT

J gene: TRBJ1-2
clone size: .
D gene: .
V gene: TRBV6-6
CDR3 protein: CASSTGQKIHNYGYTF
CDR3 DNA: TGTGCCAGCAGTACAGGGCAAAAAATACATAACTATGGCTACACCTTC

J gene: TRBJ2-3
clone size: once
D gene: .
V gene: TRBV7-9
CDR3 protein: CASSLSGGDTQYF
CDR3 DNA: TGTGCCAGCAGCTTAAGCGGTGGAGATACGCAGTATTTT

J gene: TRBJ2-7
clone size: .
D gene: .
V gene: TRBV27
CDR3 protein: CASSSAQGFTYEQYF
CDR3 DNA: TGTGCCAGCAGTTCTGCGCAGGGTTTCACCTACGAGCAGTACTTC

J gene: TRBJ1-3
clone size: .
D gene: .
V gene: TRBV29-1
CDR3 protein: CSVVQGTGNTIYF
CDR3 DNA: TGCAGCGTAGTTCAGGGTACTGGAAACACCATATATTTT

J gene: TRBJ1-4
clone size: .
D gene: TRBD1
V gene: TRBV2
CDR3 protein: CASSGYGGTVREKLFF
CDR3 DNA: TGTGCCAGCAGTGGTTACGGTGGGACAGTACGGGAAAAACTGTTTTTT

J gene: TRBJ1-4
clone size: .
D gene: TRBD1
V gene: TRBV18
CDR3 protein: CASSPDRQGAEKLFF
CDR3 DNA: TGTGCCAGCTCACCCGACAGACAGGGGGCCGAAAAACTGTTTTTT

J gene: TRBJ2-1
clone size: .
D gene: TRBD2
V gene: TRBV15
CDR3 protein: CATSGRLAVNEQFF
CDR3 DNA: TGTGCCACCAGCGGCCGACTAGCGGTAAATGAGCAGTTCTTC

J gene: TRBJ2-5
clone size: once
D gene: .
V gene: TRBV11-2
CDR3 protein: CASSLVVETQYF
CDR3 DNA: TGTGCCAGCAGCTTAGTAGTTGAGACCCAGTACTTC

J gene: TRBJ2-3
clone size: .
D gene: TRBD2
V gene: TRBV19
CDR3 protein: CASSIGGRGTDTQYF
CDR3 DNA: TGTGCCAGTAGTATAGGCGGGAGGGGCACAGATACGCAGTATTTT

J gene: TRBJ2-1
clone size: .
D gene: TRBD2
V gene: TRBV14
CDR3 protein: CASSLIAGGGNEQFF
CDR3 DNA: TGTGCCAGCAGCTTGATAGCGGGAGGCGGCAATGAGCAGTTCTTC

J gene: TRBJ2-7
clone size: .
D gene: .
V gene: TRBV6-5
CDR3 protein: CASSAISVGSYEQYF
CDR3 DNA: TGTGCCAGCAGTGCAATTAGCGTTGGGTCTTACGAGCAGTACTTC

J gene: TRBJ2-7
clone size: .
D gene: TRBD1
V gene: TRBV18
CDR3 protein: CASSPSDRVRQYF
CDR3 DNA: TGTGCCAGCTCCCCCTCGGACAGGGTAAGACAGTACTTC

J gene: TRBJ2-2
clone size: .
D gene: TRBD2
V gene: TRBV29-1
CDR3 protein: CSVGQRKLAGDSVSLAGELFF
CDR3 DNA: TGCAGCGTCGGCCAGCGCAAACTAGCGGGAGATAGTGTTAGTCTTGCCGGGGAGCTGTTTTTT

J gene: TRBJ1-6
clone size: .
D gene: TRBD1
V gene: TRBV30
CDR3 protein: CASSGTGNSPLHF
CDR3 DNA: TGTGCCTCCTCCGGGACAGGGAATTCACCCCTCCACTTT

J gene: TRBJ2-1
clone size: .
D gene: .
V gene: TRBV19
CDR3 protein: CASSPGFREQFF
CDR3 DNA: TGTGCCAGTAGTCCAGGGTTTCGGGAGCAGTTCTTC

J gene: TRBJ1-6
clone size: .
D gene: .
V gene: TRBV4-2
CDR3 protein: CASSHEEQNENSPLHF
CDR3 DNA: TGTGCCAGCAGCCACGAGGAGCAGAACGAGAATTCACCCCTCCACTTT

J gene: TRBJ1-4
clone size: few
D gene: .
V gene: TRBV15
CDR3 protein: CVTSRAPGSQGNEKLFF
CDR3 DNA: TGTGTCACCAGCAGGGCCCCGGGGTCTCAAGGAAATGAAAAACTGTTTTTT

J gene: TRBJ1-1
clone size: .
D gene: .
V gene: TRBV11-2
CDR3 protein: CASSVYQGQEAFF
CDR3 DNA: TGTGCCAGCAGCGTCTACCAGGGTCAGGAAGCTTTCTTT

J gene: TRBJ2-7
clone size: .
D gene: .
V gene: TRBV10-3
CDR3 protein: CAISELYEQYF
CDR3 DNA: TGTGCCATCAGTGAGCTATACGAGCAGTACTTC

J gene: TRBJ1-3
clone size: .
D gene: .
V gene: TRBV7-8
CDR3 protein: CASSSPGKSGNTIYF
CDR3 DNA: TGTGCCAGCAGCTCCCCCGGGAAGTCTGGAAACACCATATATTTT

J gene: TRBJ2-3
clone size: .
D gene: .
V gene: TRBV5-1
CDR3 protein: CASSLEGKWTDTQYF
CDR3 DNA: TGCGCCAGCAGCTTGGAGGGGAAGTGGACAGATACGCAGTATTTT

J gene: TRBJ2-1
clone size: .
D gene: TRBD1
V gene: TRBV28
CDR3 protein: CASSNLDRGNEQFF
CDR3 DNA: TGTGCCAGCAGCAACTTGGACAGGGGGAATGAGCAGTTCTTC

J gene: TRBJ1-5
clone size: .
D gene: .
V gene: TRBV4-2
CDR3 protein: CASSRGGDQPQHF
CDR3 DNA: TGTGCCAGCAGCCGGGGGGGGGATCAGCCCCAGCATTTT